The source of this TCR beta chain is a study of shared clonotypes between healthy human individuals. This clone was observed once. The length of the CDR3 is 13 residues. Germline lookup yields CDR1 ENHRY and CDR2 SYGVKD. Trimming took off 3 bases at V and 8 bases at J, with 10 bases between the two ends. Clones were read by immunoSEQ multiplex PCR, and TCRdb kept only the in-frame ones, dropping some. The sample has 1 million to 1.3 million clones, around 82% seen once. The sequence was obtained from a man aged 18 to 35 in good health. Some clones in this sample may be carry-over from other donors' samples. This chain joins TRBV10-3 and TRBJ1-4; D remains ambiguous. The sample was memory CD4+ T cells from PBMCs. Subset denoted: CD45RA-negative fraction. CDR3 protein: CAISEQRSEKLFF. The CDR3 DNA sequence: TGTGCCATCAGTGAACAGCGGTCCGAAAAACTGTTTTTT.